Following are 31 T cell receptor beta chains from one sample sequenced in a study of a mutant IDH1 vaccine in newly diagnosed glioma. Clones were sequenced by immunoSEQ multiplex PCR, and TCRdb holds only the in-frame ones, with some missing. The table records tens of thousands of clones, about three quarters of them present only once. The time point denotes: week 23, last vaccination. Topical imiquimod was applied with each vaccine dose, which held 300 ug of mutant IDH1 20-mer peptide. Their cognate antigens are unknown. Source: PBMCs, taken from a glioma patient whose treatment included an IDH1 peptide vaccine. These receptors all stem from a man aged 50-59 years with glioma.

The chain joins TRBV5-4 to TRBJ2-2; possible D gene TRBD2, 5 bases. Germline-derived CDR1 and CDR2 are SGHNT and YYREEE (reference sequence). This CDR3 has 14 residues. With 4 bases removed from V and 4 bases from J, the gap between germline ends came to 11 bases. The CDR3 loop reads CASSPWGVTGELFF. Written as DNA, the CDR3 is TGTGCCAGCAGCCCCTGGGGAGTCACCGGGGAGCTGTTTTTT.

The chain links TRBV10-3 to TRBJ1-1; no clear D gene. CDR3 size: 15 residues. Germline V gene sequence: CDR1 ENHRY, CDR2 SYGVKD. The germline V and J ends were trimmed by 2 bases and 2 bases, with 12 bases remaining between them. CDR3 in DNA: TGTGCCATCAGTGAGATCCTAGGTCCTAACACTGAAGCTTTCTTT. Protein product: CAISEILGPNTEAFF.

This chain joins TRBV27 and TRBJ2-3; D uncertain. The CDR3 sequence is 14 residues long. In germline, CDR1 is MNHEY, CDR2 SMNVEV (reference sequence). V lost 9 bases to trimming and J lost 2 bases, with 15 bases between them. CDR3 sequence (DNA): TGTGCCAGTCGAGCGACCCATAACACAGATACGCAGTATTTT. This gives the protein CASRATHNTDTQYF.

The gene calls are TRBV5-4 and TRBJ1-6, with TRBD1 matching 10 bases. Per germline, CDR1 SGHNT and CDR2 YYREEE (reference sequence). V lost 0 bases and J lost 5; bases outside the gene matches: 2. The CDR3 totals 16 residues. As DNA, the CDR3 is TGTGCCAGCAGCTTGGGAGGGACAGGGGATAATTCACCCCTCCACTTT. This gives the protein CASSLGGTGDNSPLHF. Filled out from reference TRBV5-4 and TRBJ1-6, the complete variable domain reads ETGVTQSPTHLIKTRGQQVTLRCSSQSGHNTVSWYQQALGQGPQFIFQYYREEENGRGNFPPRFSGLQFPNYSSELNVNALELDDSALYLCASSLGGTGDNSPLHFGNGTRLTVT.

The J gene is TRBJ2-7, the V gene TRBV4-2, with D tentatively TRBD2 (6 bases). V was trimmed by 0 bases and J by 3 bases, leaving 15 bases between them. Germline loops: CDR1 LGHNA, CDR2 YNFKEQ. This CDR3 contains 16 residues. The CDR3 here is CASSQDFYREIYEQYF. CDR3 coding DNA: TGTGCCAGCAGCCAAGATTTTTACCGGGAGATCTACGAGCAGTACTTC.

The genes are TRBV4-1 and TRBJ2-7; possibly TRBD1 or TRBD2 for D (6 bases each). CDR1 is MGHRA and CDR2 is YSYEKL in the germline V gene. The CDR3 covers 17 residues. With 0 bases removed from V and 4 bases from J, the gap between germline ends came to 19 bases. The CDR3 here is CASSQDAVLTGGYEQYF. The DNA of the CDR3 is TGCGCCAGCAGCCAAGATGCTGTGCTGACAGGAGGGTACGAGCAGTACTTC.

V and J are TRBV7-3 and TRBJ2-3, with TRBD1 matching 8 bases. The CDR3 extends over 16 amino acids. The trim removed 3 bases at V and 1 base at J, leaving 6 bases unmatched. Germline assignment: CDR1 SGHTA and CDR2 FQGTGA. The CDR3 coding sequence is TGTGCCAGCAGCTTCGGGACAGGTTTTGGCACAGATACGCAGTATTTT. Translating gives CASSFGTGFGTDTQYF.

The chain has TRBV2 and TRBJ2-1; 7 bases map to TRBD2. The CDR3 is 13 amino acids. Germline V gives CDR1 SNHLY, CDR2 FYNNEI. Trimming at V came to 4 bases and at J to 9 bases, leaving 6 bases not matched to a gene. The CDR3 spells CASSVGGVGEQFF. In DNA, the CDR3 is TGTGCCAGCAGTGTGGGAGGGGTTGGTGAGCAGTTCTTC.

V gene TRBV5-6 combines with J gene TRBJ1-1; 11 positions match TRBD1. The germline gives CDR1 SGHDT, CDR2 YYEEEE. V was clipped by 7 bases and J by 4 bases; unmatched bases: 3. The CDR3 spans 13 residues. The CDR3 DNA sequence: TGTGCCAGCGGGGGACAGGGGGGCACTGAAGCTTTCTTT. Translation gives CASGGQGGTEAFF.

The V call is TRBV14, the J call TRBJ1-1, with D possibly being TRBD1 (5 bases). The CDR3 is 14 amino acids. V dropped 4 bases and J dropped 3 bases, with 12 bases sitting between them. In germline, CDR1 is SGHDN, CDR2 FVKESK. CDR3 sequence (DNA): TGTGCCAGCAGCCCCCGGGGGGGGTACACTGAAGCTTTCTTT. Translation: CASSPRGGYTEAFF.

This clone is classed as medium-sized. This chain joins TRBV11-2 and TRBJ2-3; 8 nucleotides agree with TRBD1. The length of the CDR3 is 15 residues. V shed 5 bases and J 2 bases; nucleotides not matched to a gene: 6. Germline values: CDR1 SGHAT, CDR2 FQNNGV. The CDR3 DNA sequence: TGTGCCAGCAGCGAAAGGACAGGGCTCACAGATACGCAGTATTTT. Protein product: CASSERTGLTDTQYF.

The V call is TRBV11-2, the J call TRBJ1-5, with 7 bases aligning to TRBD1. V dropped 5 bases and J dropped 0; count of bases not matched to a gene: 13. The germline V gene encodes CDR1 SGHAT and CDR2 FQNNGV. This CDR3 is built from 18 residues. The CDR3 protein is CASSKAQGTGYSNQPQHF. The DNA for the CDR3 is TGTGCCAGCAGCAAAGCACAGGGGACGGGCTATAGCAATCAGCCCCAGCATTTT.

This clone appeared a single time. Other DNA sequences in the same sample also yield this CDR3. DNA of the CDR3: TGTGCCAGCAGCGTAACAGGGGGTCCAAATCAGCCCCAGCATTTT. Translation: CASSVTGGPNQPQHF. The rearrangement links TRBV9 to TRBJ1-5, with 8 bases fitting TRBD1. There are 15 residues in the CDR3. V shed 1 base, J shed 4 bases, and the junction held 4 bases outside the gene matches. Germline values: CDR1 SGDLS, CDR2 YYNGEE.

The sample holds a few counts of this clone. This chain links TRBV15 with TRBJ1-2; the D is unclear. Trimming took off 0 bases at V and 8 bases at J, with 13 bases between the two ends. CDR3 size: 14 residues. CDR1 is LNHNV and CDR2 is YYDKDF in the germline V gene (reference sequence). The CDR3 spells CATSRDLGIRGYTF. The CDR3 DNA reads as TGTGCCACCAGCAGAGATCTGGGTATTAGAGGCTACACCTTC. Full variable domain (outside the CDR3, taken from reference TRBV15 and TRBJ1-2): DAMVIQNPRYQVTQFGKPVTLSCSQTLNHNVMYWYQQKSSQAPKLLFHYYDKDFNNEADTPDNFQSRRPNTSFCFLDIRSPGLGDTAMYLCATSRDLGIRGYTFGSGTRLTVV.

This chain links TRBV7-9 with TRBJ2-1; maybe TRBD2 (7 bases). V shed 0 bases and J shed 7 bases, with 10 bases lying between them. The germline V gene has CDR1 SEHNR and CDR2 FQNEAQ (reference sequence). This CDR3 region has 14 residues. Here the CDR3 reads CASSLAGGPNEQFF. The CDR3 coding sequence is TGTGCCAGCAGCTTAGCGGGGGGGCCAAATGAGCAGTTCTTC.

This chain joins TRBV7-2 and TRBJ1-5; D is undetermined. In germline, CDR1 is SGHTA, CDR2 FQGNSA. The CDR3 has 12 residues. Trimming removed 1 base at V and 5 bases at J, with 3 bases between. CDR3 nucleotides: TGTGCCAGCAGCTTAGAATATCAGCCCCAGCATTTT. It yields the protein CASSLEYQPQHF.

CDR3 in DNA: TGTGCCTGGGGGGGGGAGAGTACGAACACTGAAGCTTTCTTT. Translated: CAWGGESTNTEAFF. The chain carries TRBV30 and TRBJ1-1; possible D gene TRBD1, 5 bases. The CDR3 sequence is 14 residues long. Trimming took 5 bases from V and 1 from J, leaving 14 bases between them. In germline, CDR1 is GTSNPN, CDR2 SVGIG (reference sequence).

The chain links TRBV18 to TRBJ2-3, with D tentatively TRBD2 (6 bases). The V end lost 3 bases, the J end lost 6 bases, and 19 bases lay between the germline ends. Germline-derived CDR1 and CDR2 are KGHSH and LQKENI. The CDR3 covers 16 residues. CDR3 loop: CASSPPGTSPWDTQYF. CDR3 DNA sequence: TGTGCCAGCTCACCGCCGGGGACTTCTCCGTGGGATACGCAGTATTTT. The variable domain in full, completed from reference TRBV18 and TRBJ2-3, reads NAGVMQNPRHLVRRRGQEARLRCSPMKGHSHVYWYRQLPEEGLKFMVYLQKENIIDESGMPKERFSAEFPKEGPSILRIQQVVRGDSAAYFCASSPPGTSPWDTQYFGPGTRLTVL.

The chain carries TRBV6-5 and TRBJ2-1; 7 bases agree with TRBD1. CDR3 length equals 12 residues. The germline V gene has CDR1 MNHEY and CDR2 SVGAGI. Trimming removed 7 bases from V and 5 bases from J; junction bases left unmatched: 2. CDR3 in DNA: TGTGCCAGCATTGACAGGGACAATGAGCAGTTCTTC. It encodes CASIDRDNEQFF.

This clone was found once. The CDR3 DNA reads TGTGCCAGCAGTTACGGCGCAGGGAAAGCTTTCTTT. It encodes CASSYGAGKAFF. The chain combines TRBV6-5 with TRBJ1-1; D may be TRBD1 (5 bases). The CDR3 length is 12 residues. Germline CDR1 reads MNHEY; CDR2 reads SVGAGI. Trimming shortened V by 2 bases and J by 9 bases, and 10 bases separated the two germline ends.

The chain recombines TRBV4-1 with TRBJ2-1, with unresolved D. The germline V gene has CDR1 MGHRA and CDR2 YSYEKL. The CDR3 has 15 amino acids. The germline V and J ends were trimmed by 3 bases and 9 bases, with 18 bases remaining between them. The CDR3 here is CASSHASTELREQFF. CDR3 bases: TGCGCCAGCAGCCACGCATCCACAGAATTACGTGAGCAGTTCTTC.

The rearrangement joins TRBV6-1 to TRBJ2-1, with 16 bases that match TRBD2. The germline V gene has CDR1 MNHNS and CDR2 SASEGT. This CDR3 comprises 15 residues. Unmatched junction bases numbered 7, after V lost 4 bases and J lost 13 bases. The CDR3 loop is CASSGGTSGGASQFF. The CDR3 bases are TGTGCCAGCAGTGGCGGGACTAGCGGGGGGGCCAGTCAGTTCTTC.

This clone was detected once. The chain has TRBV5-1 and TRBJ1-2, with unresolved D. The CDR3 extends over 12 amino acids. V lost 2 bases and J lost 8, with 10 bases in between. Germline V gene data show CDR1 as SGHRS and CDR2 as YFSETQ. Here the CDR3 reads CASSLEARGYTF. As DNA, the CDR3 is TGCGCCAGCAGCTTAGAGGCCCGCGGCTACACCTTC.

The gene calls are TRBV11-2 and TRBJ1-1; tentatively, D is TRBD1 (5 bases). The CDR3 covers 14 residues. Germline values: CDR1 SGHAT, CDR2 FQNNGV. V shed 4 bases and J shed 5 bases, with 14 bases lying between them. Here the CDR3 DNA reads TGTGCCAGCAGCTCCCACGCAGGGCAGACTGAAGCTTTCTTT. It codes for CASSSHAGQTEAFF.

The chain links TRBV18 to TRBJ2-7, with TRBD1 matching over 9 bases. CDR3 length equals 13 residues. Trimming at V came to 3 bases and at J to 4 bases, leaving 1 base not matched to a gene. Germline-derived CDR1 and CDR2 are KGHSH and LQKENI. The CDR3 coding sequence is TGTGCCAGCTCACCTGGGACAGGGTACGAGCAGTACTTC. Protein product: CASSPGTGYEQYF.

This clone has a single count. This chain uses TRBV6-5 with TRBJ1-2; D is uncertain. Germline V lookup: CDR1 MNHEY, CDR2 SVGAGI. There are 15 residues in the CDR3. Between the trimmed V and J ends, which lost 2 bases and 2 bases, there was a span of 12 bases. In DNA, the CDR3 is TGTGCCAGCAGTTACCTTAACAGCAGAAACTATGGCTACACCTTC. This encodes CASSYLNSRNYGYTF.

The genes are TRBV2 and TRBJ2-1; no firm D call. The CDR3 runs to 15 residues. Germline values: CDR1 SNHLY, CDR2 FYNNEI. Trimming removed 3 bases at V and 0 bases at J, with 9 bases between. In DNA, the CDR3 is TGTGCCAGCAGTGAGGCTATCCACTCCTACAATGAGCAGTTCTTC. Protein: CASSEAIHSYNEQFF.

On this clone itself: One end of the junction is discordant with germline, which a read error may explain. The rearrangement joins TRBV5-1 to TRBJ2-5; D possibly matches TRBD1 or TRBD2 (5 bases each). Per the germline V gene, CDR1 is SGHRS and CDR2 is YFSETQ. This CDR3 spans 15 amino acids. The CDR3 sequence: CASSLDPGKGEIQYF. The CDR3 DNA reads TGCGCCAGCAGCTTGGATCCGGGGAAAGGGGAGATCCAGTACTTC.

The chain has TRBV9 and TRBJ1-5; 7 bases align to TRBD1. This CDR3 contains 15 residues. Germline V gene data show CDR1 as SGDLS and CDR2 as YYNGEE. With V trimmed by 7 bases and J by 3 bases, 10 bases remained unmatched. The CDR3 DNA is TGTGCCAGCGCCCGGGACAGCGGAGTCAATCAGCCCCAGCATTTT. Protein sequence: CASARDSGVNQPQHF.

This CDR3 reads CASSVDRGSTEAFF. The CDR3 bases are TGTGCCAGCAGCGTAGACAGGGGTAGCACTGAAGCTTTCTTT. This chain uses TRBV7-2 with TRBJ1-1; TRBD1 matches 8 bases. The CDR3 consists of 14 residues. Germline loops: CDR1 SGHTA, CDR2 FQGNSA. Trimming removed 5 bases from V and 4 bases from J; junction bases left unmatched: 6.

This rearrangement joins TRBV7-8 to TRBJ2-1; D is unclear. V was pared by 3 bases and J by 0 bases, with 6 bases between. The germline gives CDR1 SGHVS, CDR2 FQNEAQ. This CDR3 comprises 14 residues. Here the CDR3 reads CASSFSTSYNEQFF. The CDR3 DNA sequence: TGTGCCAGCAGCTTCTCAACCTCCTACAATGAGCAGTTCTTC.